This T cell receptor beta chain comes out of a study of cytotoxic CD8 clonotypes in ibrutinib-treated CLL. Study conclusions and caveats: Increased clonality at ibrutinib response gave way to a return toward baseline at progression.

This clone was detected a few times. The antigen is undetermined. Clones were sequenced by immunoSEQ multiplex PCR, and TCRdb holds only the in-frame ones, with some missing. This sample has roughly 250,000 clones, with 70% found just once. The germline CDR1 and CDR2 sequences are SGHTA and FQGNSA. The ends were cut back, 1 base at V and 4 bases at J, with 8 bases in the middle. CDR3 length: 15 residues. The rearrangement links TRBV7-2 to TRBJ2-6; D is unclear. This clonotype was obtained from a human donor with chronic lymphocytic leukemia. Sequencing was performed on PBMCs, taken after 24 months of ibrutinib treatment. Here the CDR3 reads CASSLEGAGANVLTF. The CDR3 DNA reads TGTGCCAGCAGCTTAGAGGGCGCCGGGGCCAACGTCCTGACTTTC.